This T cell receptor beta chain is drawn from a study of blood T cell repertoires in COVID-19. Study as a whole: Both acute and convalescent COVID-19 samples were obtained from the United States, Italy and Spain.

Recruited during active infection, patients (from Seattle) were subsequently followed longitudinally. TCRdb keeps only in-frame clones here, not all; method: immunoSEQ multiplex PCR. The sample consists of some 300,000 clones, around 88% of them appearing once. V shed 8 bases and J shed 0 bases, with 19 bases lying between them. The CDR3 spans 17 residues. Germline V CDR1 and CDR2: LNHDA, SQIVND (reference sequence). Sequencing was performed on peripheral blood. The rearrangement uses TRBV19 and TRBJ1-4; TRBD1 might be the D (6 bases). The TCR comes from a woman between 70 and 85 years old with COVID-19, enrolled during active disease. The CDR3 DNA sequence: TGTGCCAGTCGTCGGACAGCCTATTACTCAACTAATGAAAAACTGTTTTTT. The encoded protein is CASRRTAYYSTNEKLFF. The whole variable domain, remainder taken from reference TRBV19 and TRBJ1-4, is DGGITQSPKYLFRKEGQNVTLSCEQNLNHDAMYWYRQDPGQGLRLIYYSQIVNDFQKGDIAEGYSVSREKKESFPLTVTSAQKNPTAFYLCASRRTAYYSTNEKLFFGSGTQLSVL.